The sequence of this TCR beta chain was determined in a study of blood T cell repertoires in COVID-19. Trimming took 5 bases from V and 3 from J, leaving 11 bases between them. The CDR3 runs to 13 residues. Only in-frame clones appear in the TCRdb table, and some are missing; sequencing was by immunoSEQ multiplex PCR. Here the sample spans 95,000 to 100,000 clones, 80% to 90% being singletons. What was sequenced was peripheral blood. The source of this sequence is a human donor with COVID-19, enrolled during active disease. The donor label of this sample is uncertain. The chain uses TRBV12-3 or TRBV12-4 and TRBJ2-7; D possibly corresponds to TRBD2 (5 bases). The CDR3 region is CASSPRADYEQYF. Here the CDR3 DNA reads TGTGCCAGCAGTCCGAGGGCAGACTACGAGCAGTACTTC.